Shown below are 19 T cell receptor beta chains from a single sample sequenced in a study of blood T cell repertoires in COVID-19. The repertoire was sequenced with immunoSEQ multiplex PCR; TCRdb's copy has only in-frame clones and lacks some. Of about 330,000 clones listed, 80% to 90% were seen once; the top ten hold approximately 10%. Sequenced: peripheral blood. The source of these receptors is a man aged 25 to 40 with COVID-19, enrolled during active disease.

The CDR3 bases are TGTGCCAGCAGTACGACTCCTAATTCACCCCTCCACTTT. This translates into CASSTTPNSPLHF. The rearrangement links TRBV6-5 to TRBJ1-6; no definite D call. CDR1 is MNHEY, CDR2 SVGAGI, per germline. V gave up 5 bases and J gave up 6 bases, with 8 bases separating them. This CDR3 has 13 amino acids.

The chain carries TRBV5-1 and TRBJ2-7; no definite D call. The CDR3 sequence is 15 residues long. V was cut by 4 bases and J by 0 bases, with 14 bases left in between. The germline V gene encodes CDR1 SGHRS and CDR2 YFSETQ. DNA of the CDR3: TGCGCCAGCAGCCAACGATATAGCAGCTCCTACGAGCAGTACTTC. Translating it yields CASSQRYSSSYEQYF.

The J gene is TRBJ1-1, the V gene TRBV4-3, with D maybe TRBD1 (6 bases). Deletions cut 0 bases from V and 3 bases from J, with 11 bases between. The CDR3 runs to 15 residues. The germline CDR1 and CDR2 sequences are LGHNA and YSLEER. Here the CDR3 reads CASSQDRQEDTEAFF. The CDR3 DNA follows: TGCGCCAGCAGCCAAGATAGACAGGAGGACACTGAAGCTTTCTTT.

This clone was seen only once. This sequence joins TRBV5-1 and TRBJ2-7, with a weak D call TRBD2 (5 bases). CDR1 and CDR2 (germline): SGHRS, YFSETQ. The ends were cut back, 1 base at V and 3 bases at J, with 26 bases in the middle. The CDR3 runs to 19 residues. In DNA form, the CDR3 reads TGCGCCAGCAGCTTGTTTTTACGCCCTACCAAGGAGAGGGACTACGAGCAGTACTTC. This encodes CASSLFLRPTKERDYEQYF.

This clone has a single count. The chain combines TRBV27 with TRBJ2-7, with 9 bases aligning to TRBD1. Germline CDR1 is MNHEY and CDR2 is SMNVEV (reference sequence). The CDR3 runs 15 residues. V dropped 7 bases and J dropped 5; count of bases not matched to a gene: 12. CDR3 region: CASTGKTGGSHEQYF. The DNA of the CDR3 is TGTGCCAGCACTGGGAAGACAGGGGGTTCCCACGAGCAGTACTTC.

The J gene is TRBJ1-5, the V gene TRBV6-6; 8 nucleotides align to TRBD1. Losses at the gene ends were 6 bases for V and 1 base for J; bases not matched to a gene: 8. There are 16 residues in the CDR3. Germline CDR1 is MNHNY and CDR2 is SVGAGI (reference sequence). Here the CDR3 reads CASSIDRGSSNQPQHF. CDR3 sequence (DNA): TGTGCCAGCAGCATTGACAGGGGATCGAGCAATCAGCCCCAGCATTTT.

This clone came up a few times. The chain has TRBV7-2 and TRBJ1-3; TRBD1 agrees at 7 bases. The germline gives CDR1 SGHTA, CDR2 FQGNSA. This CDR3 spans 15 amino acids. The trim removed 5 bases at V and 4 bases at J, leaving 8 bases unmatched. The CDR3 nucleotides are TGTGCCAGCAGCACCTCGACAGGGTCCGGAAACACCATATATTTT. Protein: CASSTSTGSGNTIYF.

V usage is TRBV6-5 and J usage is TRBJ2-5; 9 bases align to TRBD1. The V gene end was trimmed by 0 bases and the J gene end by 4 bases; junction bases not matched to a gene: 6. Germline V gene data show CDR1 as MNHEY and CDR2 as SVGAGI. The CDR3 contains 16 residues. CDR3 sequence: CASSYSDLDRGETQYF. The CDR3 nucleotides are TGTGCCAGCAGTTACTCGGATCTGGACAGGGGAGAGACCCAGTACTTC.

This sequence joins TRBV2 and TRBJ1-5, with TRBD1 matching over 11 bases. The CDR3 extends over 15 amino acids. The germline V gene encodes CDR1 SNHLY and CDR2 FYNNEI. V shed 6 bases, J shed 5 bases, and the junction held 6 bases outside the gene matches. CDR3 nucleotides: TGTGCCAGCAGCGCCGGACAGGGGGCATATCAGCCCCAGCATTTT. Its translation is CASSAGQGAYQPQHF.

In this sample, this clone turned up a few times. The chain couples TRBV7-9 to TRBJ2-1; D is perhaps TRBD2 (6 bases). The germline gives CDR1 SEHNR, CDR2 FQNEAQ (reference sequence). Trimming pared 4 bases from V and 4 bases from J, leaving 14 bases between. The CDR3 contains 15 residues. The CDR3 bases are TGTGCCAGCAGCTCGTTCATGGGGACTTACAATGAGCAGTTCTTC. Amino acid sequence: CASSSFMGTYNEQFF.

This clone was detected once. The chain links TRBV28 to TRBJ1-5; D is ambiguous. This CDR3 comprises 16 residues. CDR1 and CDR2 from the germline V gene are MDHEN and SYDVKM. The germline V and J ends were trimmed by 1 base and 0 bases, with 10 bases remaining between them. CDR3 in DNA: TGTGCCAGCAGTTTATATACAGATTATAGCAATCAGCCCCAGCATTTT. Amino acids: CASSLYTDYSNQPQHF.

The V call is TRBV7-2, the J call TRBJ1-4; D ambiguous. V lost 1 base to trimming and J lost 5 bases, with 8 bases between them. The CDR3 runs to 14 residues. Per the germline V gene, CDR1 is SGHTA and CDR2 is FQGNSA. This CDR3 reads CASSLDGRNEKLFF. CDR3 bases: TGTGCCAGCAGCTTAGACGGGAGAAATGAAAAACTGTTTTTT.

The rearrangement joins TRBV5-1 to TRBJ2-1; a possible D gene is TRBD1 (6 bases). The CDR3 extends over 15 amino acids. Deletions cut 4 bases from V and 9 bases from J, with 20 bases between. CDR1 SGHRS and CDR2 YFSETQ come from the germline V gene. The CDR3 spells CASSRPVSEQGEQFF. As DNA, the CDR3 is TGCGCCAGCAGCCGACCCGTCTCAGAACAGGGTGAGCAGTTCTTC.

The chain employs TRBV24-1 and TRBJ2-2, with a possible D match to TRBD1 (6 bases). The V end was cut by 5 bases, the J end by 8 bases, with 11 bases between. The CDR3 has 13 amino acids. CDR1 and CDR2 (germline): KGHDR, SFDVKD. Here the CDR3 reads CATSVSGTGELFF. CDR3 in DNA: TGTGCCACCAGTGTTTCAGGGACAGGGGAGCTGTTTTTT.

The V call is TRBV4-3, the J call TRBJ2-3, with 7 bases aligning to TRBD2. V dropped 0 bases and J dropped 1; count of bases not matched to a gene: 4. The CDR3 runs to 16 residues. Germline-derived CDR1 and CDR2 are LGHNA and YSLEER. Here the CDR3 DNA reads TGCGCCAGCAGCCAAGATTTCCTAGCGGGCACAGATACGCAGTATTTT. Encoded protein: CASSQDFLAGTDTQYF.

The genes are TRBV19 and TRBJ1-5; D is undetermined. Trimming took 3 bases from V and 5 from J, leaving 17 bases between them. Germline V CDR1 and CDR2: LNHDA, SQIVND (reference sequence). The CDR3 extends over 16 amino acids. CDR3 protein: CASSIGNRGRDQPQHF. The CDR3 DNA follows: TGTGCCAGTAGTATCGGAAATAGAGGGAGAGATCAGCCCCAGCATTTT.

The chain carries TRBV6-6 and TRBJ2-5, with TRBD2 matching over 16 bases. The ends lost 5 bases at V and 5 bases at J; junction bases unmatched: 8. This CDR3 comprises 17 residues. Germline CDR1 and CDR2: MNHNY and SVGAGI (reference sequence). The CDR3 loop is CASSRGTSGGARETQYF. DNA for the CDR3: TGTGCCAGCAGTCGAGGGACTAGCGGGGGGGCCCGGGAGACCCAGTACTTC.

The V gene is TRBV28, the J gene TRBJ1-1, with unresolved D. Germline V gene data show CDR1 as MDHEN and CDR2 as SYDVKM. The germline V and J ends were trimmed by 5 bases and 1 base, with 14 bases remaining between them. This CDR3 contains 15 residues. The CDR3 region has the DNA TGTGCCAGCAGTCCGGTTTGGGAGGAGAACACTGAAGCTTTCTTT. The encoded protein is CASSPVWEENTEAFF. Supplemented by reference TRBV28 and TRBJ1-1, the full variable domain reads DVKVTQSSRYLVKRTGEKVFLECVQDMDHENMFWYRQDPGLGLRLIYFSYDVKMKEKGDIPEGYSVSREKKERFSLILESASTNQTSMYLCASSPVWEENTEAFFGQGTRLTVV.

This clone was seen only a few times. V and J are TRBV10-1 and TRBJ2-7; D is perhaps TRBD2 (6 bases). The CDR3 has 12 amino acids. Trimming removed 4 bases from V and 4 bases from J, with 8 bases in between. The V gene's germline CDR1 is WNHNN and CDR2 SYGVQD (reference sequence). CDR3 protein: CASSGREYEQYF. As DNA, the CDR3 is TGCGCCAGCAGTGGCCGGGAGTACGAGCAGTACTTC.